This T cell receptor beta chain stems from a study of cytomegalovirus exposure and HLA in healthy donors. The PCR made use of 60 Vbeta and 13 Jbeta primers. Sequenced by immunoSEQ multiplex PCR; TCRdb stores in-frame clones only, minus some. The profile covers 110,000 to 150,000 clones, with 65% to 80% appearing a single time and about 3.7% taken by the ten largest. CDR1 and CDR2 from the germline V gene are KGHSH and LQKENI. The CDR3 is made up of 15 amino acids. V lost 0 bases, J lost 7 bases, and 0 bases stayed unmatched. This chain joins TRBV18 and TRBJ2-7, with 16 bases lining up with TRBD2. The TCR was taken from a male donor in good health and CMV-seronegative. The sequenced material came from PBMCs. The CDR3 DNA reads TGTGCCAGCTCACCACCGGGACTAGCGGGGGGGGAGCAGTACTTC. Its protein product is CASSPPGLAGGEQYF.